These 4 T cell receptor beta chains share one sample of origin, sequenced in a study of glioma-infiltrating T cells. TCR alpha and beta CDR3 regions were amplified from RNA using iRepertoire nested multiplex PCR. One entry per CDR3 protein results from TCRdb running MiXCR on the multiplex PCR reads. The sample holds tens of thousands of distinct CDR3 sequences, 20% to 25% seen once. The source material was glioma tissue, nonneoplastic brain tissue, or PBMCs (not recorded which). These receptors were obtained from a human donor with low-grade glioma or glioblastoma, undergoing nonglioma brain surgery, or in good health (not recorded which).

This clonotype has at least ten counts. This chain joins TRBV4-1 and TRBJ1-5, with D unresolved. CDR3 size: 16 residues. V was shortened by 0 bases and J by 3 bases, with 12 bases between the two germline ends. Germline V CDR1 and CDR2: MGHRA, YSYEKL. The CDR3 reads CASSQDPRVVNQPQHF. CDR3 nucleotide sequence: TGCGCCAGCAGCCAAGATCCCCGGGTGGTCAATCAGCCCCAGCATTTT.

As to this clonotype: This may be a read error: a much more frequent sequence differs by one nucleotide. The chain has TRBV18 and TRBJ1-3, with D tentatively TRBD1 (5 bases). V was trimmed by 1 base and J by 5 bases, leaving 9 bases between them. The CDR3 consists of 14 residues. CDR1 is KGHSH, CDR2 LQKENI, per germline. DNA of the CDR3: TGTGCCAGCTCACCACAGGGGTCCAGAAACACCATATATTTT. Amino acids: CASSPQGSRNTIYF.

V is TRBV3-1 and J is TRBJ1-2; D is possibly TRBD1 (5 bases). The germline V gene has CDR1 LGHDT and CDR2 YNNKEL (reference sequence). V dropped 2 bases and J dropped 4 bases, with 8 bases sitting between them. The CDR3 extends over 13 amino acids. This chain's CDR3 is CASSQPGSYGYTF. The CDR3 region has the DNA TGTGCCAGCAGCCAACCAGGGTCCTATGGCTACACCTTC. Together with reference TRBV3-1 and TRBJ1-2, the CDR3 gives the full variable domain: DTAVSQTPKYLVTQMGNDKSIKCEQNLGHDTMYWYKQDSKKFLKIMFSYNNKELIINETVPNRFSPKSPDKAHLNLHINSLELGDSAVYFCASSQPGSYGYTFGSGTRLTVV.

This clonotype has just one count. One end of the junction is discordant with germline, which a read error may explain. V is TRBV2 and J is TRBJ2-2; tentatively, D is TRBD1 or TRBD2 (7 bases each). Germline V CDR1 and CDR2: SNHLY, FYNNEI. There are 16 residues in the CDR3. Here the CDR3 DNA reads TGTGCCAGCAATGAAGCGGGACAGCTGAACACCGGGGAGCTGTTTTTT. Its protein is CASNEAGQLNTGELFF.